These 20 T cell receptor beta chains were sequenced from one sample in a study of regulatory T cells in long-lasting Graves disease. The sample's time point: persistent/refractory GD, antithyroid drugs over 5 years with positive TRAb. RNA from PBMCs was the source of the TCR library. The TCR beta library used iRepertoire HTBI primers with Arm-PCR amplification of CDR3. MiXCR was run by TCRdb on the multiplex PCR reads, yielding one entry per CDR3 protein. The sample holds roughly 500,000 distinct CDR3 sequences; less than 25% are singletons and the top ten take over 7.5%. The sequencing used peripheral blood mononuclear cells (PBMCs), collected when the disease was refractory, from a patient treated with antithyroid drugs. These receptors originate from a female donor with Graves disease.

The CDR3 loop is CASGIAGGAYNEQYF. In DNA form, the CDR3 reads TGTGCCAGCGGAATAGCGGGAGGGGCCTACAATGAGCAGTACTTC. The chain links TRBV6-1 to TRBJ2-7, with 11 bases lining up with TRBD2. Per germline, CDR1 MNHNS and CDR2 SASEGT. The CDR3 is 15 amino acids. V lost 8 bases, J lost 7 bases, and 13 bases stayed unmatched.

The V call is TRBV5-1, the J call TRBJ2-5; D is possibly TRBD1 (6 bases). CDR1 SGHRS and CDR2 YFSETQ come from the germline V gene. The CDR3 spans 15 residues. Trimming stripped 4 bases from V and 5 bases from J, with 18 bases between. For the CDR3, the DNA is TGCGCCAGCAGCGTGGGACACTCCGAGGGGGAGACCCAGTACTTC. Protein sequence: CASSVGHSEGETQYF.

The chain is built from TRBV6-1 and TRBJ1-3; tentatively, D is TRBD1 (5 bases). Germline V CDR1 and CDR2: MNHNS, SASEGT. Between the trimmed V and J ends, which lost 1 base and 4 bases, there was a span of 14 bases. CDR3 size: 16 residues. CDR3 residues: CASSEGRDWRGNTIYF. The CDR3 DNA sequence: TGTGCCAGCAGTGAAGGCCGGGACTGGAGAGGAAACACCATATATTTT.

The gene calls are TRBV7-2 and TRBJ2-7; D perhaps matches TRBD2 (5 bases). Trimming removed 4 bases at V and 2 bases at J, with 18 bases between. The CDR3 has 16 residues. Germline V CDR1 and CDR2: SGHTA, FQGNSA. CDR3 residues: CASSSPRRTGAYEQYF. The CDR3 DNA follows: TGTGCCAGCAGCTCCCCCCGCCGGACTGGCGCCTACGAGCAGTACTTC.

The rearrangement uses TRBV30 and TRBJ1-5; 7 positions agree with TRBD1. V lost 3 bases to trimming and J lost 6 bases; unmatched junction nucleotides: 8. CDR1 and CDR2 (germline): GTSNPN, SVGIG (reference sequence). This CDR3 has 14 residues. CDR3 residues: CAWSRQGVSQPQHF. The CDR3 bases are TGTGCCTGGAGCAGGCAGGGGGTTAGTCAGCCCCAGCATTTT.

Ten or more counts support this clonotype. The chain carries TRBV27 and TRBJ2-7, with a possible D match to TRBD2 (6 bases). Deletions cut 5 bases from V and 3 bases from J, with 20 bases between. The V gene's germline CDR1 is MNHEY and CDR2 SMNVEV (reference sequence). This CDR3 has 16 amino acids. The DNA for the CDR3 is TGTGCCAGCAGTGAGGAGGGTGGGCGGGCATTCTACGAGCAGTACTTC. The encoded protein is CASSEEGGRAFYEQYF.

This chain joins TRBV10-1 and TRBJ2-1; 13 nucleotides agree with TRBD2. V lost 3 bases and J lost 3; bases outside the gene matches: 11. This CDR3 contains 19 residues. The V gene's germline CDR1 is WNHNN and CDR2 SYGVQD (reference sequence). CDR3 sequence reads: CASSDRLAGGPSGYNEQFF. The CDR3 region has the DNA TGCGCCAGCAGTGACCGACTAGCGGGAGGTCCATCTGGCTACAATGAGCAGTTCTTC.

This clonotype was detected a few times. The chain recombines TRBV7-9 with TRBJ1-2, with D uncertain. The CDR3 is 12 residues long. The ends were cut back, 5 bases at V and 5 bases at J, with 9 bases in the middle. Germline V gene data show CDR1 as SEHNR and CDR2 as FQNEAQ (reference sequence). The DNA of the CDR3 is TGTGCCAGCAGCAGGGATGGTTATGGCTACACCTTC. It encodes CASSRDGYGYTF.

This clonotype was recorded a few times. This chain connects TRBV7-9 to TRBJ2-7; no clear D gene. From germline, CDR1 is SEHNR and CDR2 FQNEAQ (reference sequence). Trimming cost V 4 bases and J 3 bases, with 13 bases left between them. The CDR3 totals 14 residues. The DNA for the CDR3 is TGTGCCAGCAGCTCGACTGGGATCTACTACGAGCAGTACTTC. Amino acids: CASSSTGIYYEQYF.

A word on this clonotype: A much bigger clone sits one base away, suggesting this may be a read error. The V call is TRBV6-2 or TRBV6-3, the J call TRBJ2-5; 13 bases align to TRBD2. Germline V gives CDR1 MNHEY, CDR2 SVGEGT. The CDR3 runs 14 residues. The CDR3 spells CAGRTSGSSETQYF. The CDR3 DNA reads as TGTGCCGGCAGGACTAGCGGGAGTTCAGAGACCCAGTACTTC.

The gene calls are TRBV9 and TRBJ1-3; D gene unclear. Trimming cost V 3 bases and J 0 bases, with 13 bases left between them. Germline lookup yields CDR1 SGDLS and CDR2 YYNGEE. The CDR3 consists of 16 residues. The CDR3 DNA follows: TGTGCCAGCAGCGCGCATGAGGTGACCTCTGGAAACACCATATATTTT. Its translation: CASSAHEVTSGNTIYF.

In its sample, this clonotype was seen many times. The V and J genes are TRBV11-2 and TRBJ2-7, with TRBD1 matching over 8 bases. There are 15 residues in the CDR3. The junction had 6 bases not matched to a gene; V was cut back by 4 bases and J by 1 base. The germline V gene encodes CDR1 SGHAT and CDR2 FQNNGV. Here the CDR3 reads CASSSGQGLSYEQYF. For the CDR3, the DNA is TGTGCCAGCAGCTCCGGACAGGGCCTTTCCTACGAGCAGTACTTC.

This clonotype was detected many times. V and J are TRBV29-1 and TRBJ1-2, with D hard to call. CDR1 is SQVTM and CDR2 is ANQGSEA in the germline V gene. Trimming removed 0 bases at V and 8 bases at J, with 10 bases between. The CDR3 is 12 amino acids. For the CDR3, the DNA is TGCAGCGTTGAAGAGGGCTTTATCGGCTACACCTTC. Translation gives CSVEEGFIGYTF.

Many counts were recorded for this clonotype. The chain has TRBV2 and TRBJ1-1; unclear D gene. Germline lookup yields CDR1 SNHLY and CDR2 FYNNEI. The V end was cut by 8 bases, the J end by 0 bases, with 13 bases between. This CDR3 comprises 14 residues. The CDR3: CASPRGVMNTEAFF. DNA for the CDR3: TGTGCCAGCCCCCGCGGTGTCATGAACACTGAAGCTTTCTTT. The whole variable domain, remainder taken from reference TRBV2 and TRBJ1-1, is EPEVTQTPSHQVTQMGQEVILRCVPISNHLYFYWYRQILGQKVEFLVSFYNNEISEKSEIFDDQFSVERPDGSNFTLKIRSTKLEDSAMYFCASPRGVMNTEAFFGQGTRLTVV.

V and J are TRBV29-1 and TRBJ2-5; 8 bases are shared with TRBD2. Germline V lookup: CDR1 SQVTM, CDR2 ANQGSEA. This CDR3 region has 14 residues. With 5 bases clipped from V and 1 base from J, the junction kept 6 bases outside the gene matches. In DNA, the CDR3 is TGCAGCGTTTCAGTAGCGGGGCCCCAAGAGACCCAGTACTTC. This codes for CSVSVAGPQETQYF.

Remarks on this clonotype: It differs at one base from a far larger clone, so likely a read error. V gene TRBV6-2 or TRBV6-3 combines with J gene TRBJ1-1; D is ambiguous. The CDR3 is made up of 12 amino acids. The germline V gene has CDR1 MNHEY and CDR2 SVGEGT. Trimming removed 4 bases from V and 1 base from J, with 4 bases in between. CDR3 amino acids: CASSSTNTEAFF. The CDR3 bases are TGTGCCAGCAGTTCGACGAACACTGAAGCTTTCTTT.

There are a few counts of this clonotype. Its ends do not fully match the called genes, so a read error is possible. The V and J genes are TRBV9 and TRBJ1-2; 7 positions match TRBD1. Germline CDR1 SGDLS, CDR2 YYNGEE. This CDR3 has 14 amino acids. The chain's CDR3 is CTSSVGGGDYGYTF. DNA of the CDR3: TGTACCAGCAGCGTAGGAGGGGGCGATTATGGCTACACCTTC.

V is TRBV5-1 and J is TRBJ2-7; D not certain. The CDR3 extends over 13 amino acids. Deletions cut 5 bases from V and 0 bases from J, with 9 bases between. Germline V gene data show CDR1 as SGHRS and CDR2 as YFSETQ. CDR3 in DNA: TGCGCCAGCAGTTTTGAATTCTCCTACGAGCAGTACTTC. Protein sequence: CASSFEFSYEQYF.

There are many counts of this clonotype. This sequence joins TRBV28 and TRBJ2-7; 10 bases map to TRBD2. V lost 5 bases to trimming and J lost 3 bases; unmatched junction nucleotides: 10. This CDR3 comprises 16 residues. Germline V CDR1 and CDR2: MDHEN, SYDVKM. The CDR3 region has the DNA TGTGCCAGCAGTCCCGGGACTAGCGTAAAGTACTACGAGCAGTACTTC. This sequence encodes CASSPGTSVKYYEQYF.

This clonotype has at least ten counts. The rearrangement links TRBV6-1 to TRBJ1-5; D perhaps matches TRBD1 (5 bases). The CDR3 runs to 17 residues. V was shortened by 3 bases and J by 5 bases, with 20 bases between the two germline ends. The V gene's germline CDR1 is MNHNS and CDR2 SASEGT. CDR3 residues: CASSEIQDNLLDQPQHF. The CDR3 nucleotides are TGTGCCAGCAGTGAGATCCAGGACAATTTACTCGATCAGCCCCAGCATTTT.